This TCR beta chain was sequenced during a study of shared T cell receptors in the human thymus. A single count supports this clone. The V gene lost 3 bases and the J gene lost 1 base, with 16 bases spanning the gap. CDR3 length equals 16 residues. Germline loops: CDR1 SGHNT, CDR2 YYREEE (reference sequence). Clones were read by immunoSEQ multiplex PCR, and TCRdb kept only the in-frame ones, dropping some. The sample holds some 700,000 clones, approximately 85% seen once. These data also formed part of another study, on human thymus T cells. In that study: V and J gene usage appeared biased in thymic and blood repertoires. In unrelated individuals, thymic repertoires overlapped highly, according to related research.

The TCR was taken from a girl under three years old with a congenital heart defect. Sequenced input: thymocytes. The genes are TRBV5-4 and TRBJ1-1, with D maybe TRBD1 (6 bases). The CDR3 region has the DNA TGTGCCAGCAGCTCCCGGGGGGCAGACCCGAACACTGAAGCTTTCTTT. It yields the protein CASSSRGADPNTEAFF. Full variable domain (outside the CDR3, taken from reference TRBV5-4 and TRBJ1-1): ETGVTQSPTHLIKTRGQQVTLRCSSQSGHNTVSWYQQALGQGPQFIFQYYREEENGRGNFPPRFSGLQFPNYSSELNVNALELDDSALYLCASSSRGADPNTEAFFGQGTRLTVV.